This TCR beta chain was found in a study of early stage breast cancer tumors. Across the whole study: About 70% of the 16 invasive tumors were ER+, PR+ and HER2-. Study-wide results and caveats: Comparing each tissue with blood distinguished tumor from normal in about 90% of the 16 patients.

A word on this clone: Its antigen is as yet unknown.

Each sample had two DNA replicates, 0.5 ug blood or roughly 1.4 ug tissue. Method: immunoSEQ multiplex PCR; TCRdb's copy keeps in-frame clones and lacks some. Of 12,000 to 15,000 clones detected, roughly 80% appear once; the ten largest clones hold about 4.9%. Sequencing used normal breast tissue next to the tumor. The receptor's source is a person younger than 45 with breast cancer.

CDR3 sequence (DNA): TGTGCCAGCAGCTTATTTGGCTACGAGCAGTACTTC. Translating it yields CASSLFGYEQYF. The genes are TRBV13 and TRBJ2-7; D remains unclear. Trimming shortened V by 2 bases and J by 3 bases, and 5 bases separated the two germline ends. The germline gives CDR1 PRHDT, CDR2 FYEKMQ (reference sequence). There are 12 residues in the CDR3.